This record looks at one TCR beta chain sequence and its context. Its specificity is not known. CDR1 is MNHEY and CDR2 is SVGAGI in the germline V gene. V lost 2 bases, J lost 6 bases, and 11 bases lay in between. The CDR3 has 13 residues. The sample originates from a study of cytomegalovirus exposure and HLA in healthy donors. Notes on the study in general: Most TCR sequences were uncommon, yet certain public TCRs appeared in many donors. With later analysis, a missense DCLRE1C variant became linked to TCR beta V- and J-gene trimming. Only CMV serostatus was available as immune exposure information.

The PCR used 60 Vbeta and 13 Jbeta primers. The table came from immunoSEQ multiplex PCR; TCRdb's copy has only in-frame clones and leaves some out. Reported are around 71,000 clones; the ten largest clones contain about 1.8%. The material sequenced was PBMCs. This TCR came from a woman aged 25-40 years in good health and CMV-seronegative. The chain recombines TRBV6-5 with TRBJ2-7; unclear D gene. Here the CDR3 reads CASSYGSGSEQYF. CDR3 DNA: TGTGCCAGCAGTTACGGGTCCGGGTCCGAGCAGTACTTC.